What follows are 23 T cell receptor beta chains derived from one specimen sequenced in a study of T cell repertoires in aging, cancer and after chemotherapy. TCR beta rearrangements were amplified from peripheral blood genomic DNA. A mixed TRB-A/B primer pool amplified rearranged TRB by multiplex touch-down PCR. From the multiplex PCR reads, TCRdb called clonotypes with MiXCR, one entry per CDR3 protein. In the table there are under 7,000 distinct CDR3 sequences, 25% to 30% of which are singletons. Input material: blood. Source of these receptors: a human donor in good health.

V gene TRBV20-1 combines with J gene TRBJ2-5, with D unresolved. Germline V gene lookup returns CDR1 DFQATT and CDR2 SNEGSKA (reference sequence). The CDR3 sequence is 11 residues long. V lost 5 bases and J 0 bases, leaving 4 bases between the germline ends. The chain's CDR3 is CSASDQETQYF. The CDR3 DNA follows: TGCAGTGCTTCCGACCAAGAGACCCAGTACTTC.

This chain connects TRBV12-3 or TRBV12-4 to TRBJ1-4, with 9 nucleotides matching TRBD1. After removal of 6 bases from V and 7 bases from J, the junction contained 6 bases not matched to a gene. The CDR3 length is 14 residues. This CDR3 is CASSIQGASEKLFF. DNA of the CDR3: TGTGCCAGCAGCATACAGGGGGCGAGTGAAAAACTGTTTTTT.

The rearrangement links TRBV19 to TRBJ2-7; D is ambiguous. Germline loops: CDR1 LNHDA, CDR2 SQIVND (reference sequence). The V gene lost 5 bases and the J gene lost 3 bases, with 11 bases spanning the gap. The CDR3 loop spans 13 amino acids. In DNA, the CDR3 is TGTGCCAGTAGTCCCCAAAGGGACTACGAGCAGTACTTC. Protein sequence: CASSPQRDYEQYF.

DNA for the CDR3: TGTGCCAGCAGCGAAAACAATGAGCAGTTCTTC. Encoded protein: CASSENNEQFF. V usage is TRBV7-3 and J usage is TRBJ2-1; no definite D call. The V gene's germline CDR1 is SGHTA and CDR2 FQGTGA. V lost 5 bases, J lost 5 bases, and 4 bases lay in between. This CDR3 has 11 residues.

This clonotype qualifies as medium-sized (0.01 to 0.1%). This chain uses TRBV29-1 with TRBJ2-3; the D call may be TRBD1 or TRBD2 (5 bases each). Deletions cut 4 bases from V and 6 bases from J, with 14 bases between. Germline V lookup: CDR1 SQVTM, CDR2 ANQGSEA. The CDR3 runs 13 residues. DNA for the CDR3: TGCAGCGTTGGGGGACCACGGTTGGATACGCAGTATTTT. Translation: CSVGGPRLDTQYF.

This clonotype came up once. Given a much more abundant clone one base away, this may be a read error. In DNA form, the CDR3 reads TGCAGCGTTGGAGCGTCGGTAACAGGGGGGACTGAAGCTTTCTTT. It yields the protein CSVGASVTGGTEAFF. The chain links TRBV29-1 to TRBJ1-1; 8 positions agree with TRBD1. Germline V gives CDR1 SQVTM, CDR2 ANQGSEA. Trimming at V came to 4 bases and at J to 5 bases, leaving 12 bases not matched to a gene. This CDR3 is 15 amino acids long.

DNA of the CDR3: TGTGCCAGCAGCTTGGAGCAGGGAAGGAGCTACGAGCAGTACTTC. Translating gives CASSLEQGRSYEQYF. The J gene is TRBJ2-7, the V gene TRBV5-4; a possible D gene is TRBD1 (5 bases). Germline V CDR1 and CDR2: SGHNT, YYREEE (reference sequence). Trimming shortened V by 0 bases and J by 3 bases, and 13 bases separated the two germline ends. The CDR3 runs 15 residues.

This clonotype has more than one count but fewer than ten. The chain uses TRBV5-4 and TRBJ2-1; TRBD2 matches 11 bases. J gave up 10 bases and V 2 bases, and 11 bases lay outside the gene matches. Germline CDR1 SGHNT, CDR2 YYREEE (reference sequence). The CDR3 covers 16 residues. In nucleotides, the CDR3 is TGTGCCAGCAGCTTTTCTAGCGGGAGGTTCGGAAGCGAGCAGTTCTTC. Its protein product is CASSFSSGRFGSEQFF.

Remarks on this clonotype: The junction departs from the called germline gene at one end, perhaps through a read error. This chain connects TRBV5-4 to TRBJ2-7, with 7 bases lining up with TRBD2. The germline V gene encodes CDR1 SGHNT and CDR2 YYREEE (reference sequence). This CDR3 contains 17 residues. The CDR3, as DNA: TGCGCCAGCAGCCAAGAGAGCGGGACCTTAGGCGCCTACGAGCAGTACTTC. This encodes CASSQESGTLGAYEQYF.

This clonotype was seen a few times. The V gene is TRBV19, the J gene TRBJ1-2; TRBD1 matches at 7 bases. Germline values: CDR1 LNHDA, CDR2 SQIVND (reference sequence). The CDR3 has 14 amino acids. V lost 4 bases, J lost 2 bases, and 4 bases stayed unmatched. This CDR3 reads CASSRETGNYGYTF. The CDR3 bases are TGTGCCAGTAGTAGGGAGACAGGGAACTATGGCTACACCTTC.

V is TRBV6-2 or TRBV6-3 and J is TRBJ1-1, with D unresolved. Germline loops: CDR1 MNHEY, CDR2 SVGEGT. The CDR3 loop spans 11 amino acids. Between the trimmed V and J ends, which lost 2 bases and 8 bases, there was a span of 6 bases. The chain's CDR3 is CASSYRTEAFF. The DNA for the CDR3 is TGTGCCAGCAGTTACAGGACGGAAGCTTTCTTT.

The rearrangement joins TRBV19 to TRBJ2-3; TRBD1 or TRBD2 may be the D gene (5 bases each). Germline V gene sequence: CDR1 LNHDA, CDR2 SQIVND (reference sequence). This CDR3 spans 17 amino acids. Deletions cut 1 base from V and 3 bases from J, with 17 bases between. The CDR3 DNA reads as TGTGCCAGTAGTATAGTGGCCGACAGCGGACAAACAGATACGCAGTATTTT. Translation: CASSIVADSGQTDTQYF.

A few counts support this clonotype. The chain carries TRBV11-3 and TRBJ1-1; D not resolved. The germline V gene has CDR1 SGHNT and CDR2 YENEEA. This CDR3 is 13 amino acids long. The V and J ends lost 5 bases and 7 bases respectively, with 14 bases between them. This chain's CDR3 is CASSEIEYGEAFF. The CDR3 DNA is TGTGCCAGCAGCGAGATAGAATATGGTGAAGCTTTCTTT.

The genes are TRBV12-3 or TRBV12-4 and TRBJ1-2, with D unresolved. The CDR3 loop spans 13 amino acids. V lost 5 bases and J lost 4, with 11 bases in between. CDR3 residues: CASSPGPGYGYTF. CDR3 nucleotides: TGTGCCAGCAGTCCCGGGCCCGGCTATGGCTACACCTTC.

This clonotype was seen more than once but under ten times. This rearrangement joins TRBV7-9 to TRBJ2-7, with D maybe TRBD2 (5 bases). Between the trimmed V and J ends, which lost 2 bases and 2 bases, there was a span of 16 bases. CDR3 length: 16 amino acids. In germline, CDR1 is SEHNR, CDR2 FQNEAQ (reference sequence). In nucleotides, the CDR3 is TGTGCCAGCAGCTTACGGGATGGGCTAGACCCCTACGAGCAGTACTTC. Its translation: CASSLRDGLDPYEQYF.

The chain links TRBV6-5 to TRBJ1-6; no clear D. The germline gives CDR1 MNHEY, CDR2 SVGAGI. V lost 4 bases and J lost 0, with 10 bases in between. This CDR3 spans 16 amino acids. CDR3 DNA sequence: TGTGCCAGCAGTTCCCTTATGAGCTCCTATAATTCACCCCTCCACTTT. This codes for CASSSLMSSYNSPLHF.

This clonotype has a handful of counts. This rearrangement joins TRBV6-5 to TRBJ2-7; 7 nucleotides agree with TRBD1. The CDR3 has 15 amino acids. Germline assignment: CDR1 MNHEY and CDR2 SVGAGI. Germline trimming cut 6 bases from V and 2 bases from J; bases unmatched to any gene: 10. CDR3 sequence reads: CASSSTGIKTYEQYF. The CDR3 DNA sequence: TGTGCCAGCAGCTCGACAGGGATAAAGACCTACGAGCAGTACTTC.

This clonotype appeared a few times. This chain uses TRBV19 with TRBJ2-4; D ambiguous. Trimming shortened V by 3 bases and J by 0 bases, and 9 bases separated the two germline ends. Germline V gene lookup returns CDR1 LNHDA and CDR2 SQIVND (reference sequence). The CDR3 contains 15 residues. DNA for the CDR3: TGTGCCAGTAGTATTGGGCAGATAGCCAAAAACATTCAGTACTTC. It codes for CASSIGQIAKNIQYF.

Within the sample, this clonotype is medium-sized. CDR3 in DNA: TGTGCCAGCAGTTCCGGGACAAGGCTGTCTGGGGCCAACGTCCTGACTTTC. It translates to CASSSGTRLSGANVLTF. The rearrangement links TRBV13 to TRBJ2-6, with a tentative D call TRBD1 (6 bases). Trimming stripped 6 bases from V and 1 base from J, with 16 bases between. This CDR3 spans 17 amino acids. In germline, CDR1 is PRHDT, CDR2 FYEKMQ (reference sequence).

This clonotype has only a few counts. The chain links TRBV24-1 to TRBJ2-2, with D perhaps being TRBD1 or TRBD2 (5 bases each). Germline CDR1 and CDR2: KGHDR and SFDVKD. The germline V and J ends were trimmed by 9 bases and 2 bases, with 12 bases remaining between them. This CDR3 comprises 14 residues. The CDR3 sequence: CATGGGGNTGELFF. The CDR3 DNA sequence: TGTGCCACCGGGGGTGGGGGAAACACCGGGGAGCTGTTTTTT.

The chain has TRBV29-1 and TRBJ1-5, with TRBD1 matching over 7 bases. Germline loops: CDR1 SQVTM, CDR2 ANQGSEA. The length of the CDR3 is 14 residues. The V gene end was trimmed by 0 bases and the J gene end by 9 bases; junction bases not matched to a gene: 8. CDR3 bases: TGCAGCGTTGAAGATAGGCCAGGGGGAACGCCCCAGCATTTT. As protein: CSVEDRPGGTPQHF. The complete variable domain, with remaining parts taken from reference TRBV29-1 and TRBJ1-5, reads SAVISQKPSRDICQRGTSLTIQCQVDSQVTMMFWYRQQPGQSLTLIATANQGSEATYESGFVIDKFPISRPNLTFSTLTVSNMSPEDSSIYLCSVEDRPGGTPQHFGDGTRLSIL.

The rearrangement links TRBV12-3 or TRBV12-4 to TRBJ1-4, with 8 bases matching TRBD1. Trimming cost V 7 bases and J 8 bases; bases outside gene matches: 12. CDR3 length equals 15 residues. The CDR3 is CASIKTRDRKEKLFF. Here the CDR3 DNA reads TGTGCCAGCATTAAAACCCGGGACAGGAAAGAAAAACTGTTTTTT.

Only a few counts were recorded for this clonotype. The CDR3 here is CASSILEAGGTEAFF. Here the CDR3 DNA reads TGTGCCAGTAGTATCTTAGAAGCTGGGGGGACTGAAGCTTTCTTT. This chain joins TRBV19 and TRBJ1-1; D is possibly TRBD1 (5 bases). V lost 3 bases to trimming and J lost 5 bases, with 16 bases between them. CDR1 and CDR2 (germline): LNHDA, SQIVND (reference sequence). The length of the CDR3 is 15 residues.